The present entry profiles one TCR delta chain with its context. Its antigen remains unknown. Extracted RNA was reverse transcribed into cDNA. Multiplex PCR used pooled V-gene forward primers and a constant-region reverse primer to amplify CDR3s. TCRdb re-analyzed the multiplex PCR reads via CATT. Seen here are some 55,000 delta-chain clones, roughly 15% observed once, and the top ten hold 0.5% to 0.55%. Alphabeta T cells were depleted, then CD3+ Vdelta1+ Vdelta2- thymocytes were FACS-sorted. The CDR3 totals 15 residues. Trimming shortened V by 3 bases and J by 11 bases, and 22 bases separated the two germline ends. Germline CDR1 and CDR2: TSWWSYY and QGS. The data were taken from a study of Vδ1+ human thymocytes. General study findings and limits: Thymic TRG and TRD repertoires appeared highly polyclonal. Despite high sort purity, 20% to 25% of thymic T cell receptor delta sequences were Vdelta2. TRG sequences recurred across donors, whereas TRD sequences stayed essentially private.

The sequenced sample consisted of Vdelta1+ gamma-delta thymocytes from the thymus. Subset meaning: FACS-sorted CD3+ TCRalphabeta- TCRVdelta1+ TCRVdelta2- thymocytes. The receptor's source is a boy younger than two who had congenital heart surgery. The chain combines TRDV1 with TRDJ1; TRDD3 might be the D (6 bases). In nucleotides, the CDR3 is TGTGCTCTTGGGGATTTACTGGGAGACCGAATCAAGCTCATCTTT. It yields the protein CALGDLLGDRIKLIF.